This T cell receptor beta chain was found in a study of cytomegalovirus exposure and HLA in healthy donors. In the PCR, 60 Vbeta and 13 Jbeta primers were used. Profiled with immunoSEQ multiplex PCR; TCRdb holds only in-frame clones, not every one. The sample has 150,000 or so clones, 65% to 80% seen once. The J segment lost 5 bases and the V segment lost 4 bases, leaving 1 base of the junction unmatched. Germline V lookup: CDR1 SQVTM, CDR2 ANQGSEA. The CDR3 sequence is 12 residues long. As concerns this clone: Its antigen is unidentified.

Study findings and constraints: Later analysis demonstrated an association between a missense DCLRE1C variant and TCR beta V- and J-gene trimming. A later analysis showed that HLA-associated TCR beta chains had undergone more clonal expansion than equally common others. Apart from CMV serostatus, no immune exposure information was available.

The receptor was derived from a man in his forties in good health and CMV-seropositive. The chain joins TRBV29-1 to TRBJ2-2, with 7 bases that match TRBD2. The sequencing sample was made of PBMCs. In nucleotides, the CDR3 is TGCAGCGTTGGGGGGGGGACCGGGGAGCTGTTTTTT. Residues: CSVGGGTGELFF.